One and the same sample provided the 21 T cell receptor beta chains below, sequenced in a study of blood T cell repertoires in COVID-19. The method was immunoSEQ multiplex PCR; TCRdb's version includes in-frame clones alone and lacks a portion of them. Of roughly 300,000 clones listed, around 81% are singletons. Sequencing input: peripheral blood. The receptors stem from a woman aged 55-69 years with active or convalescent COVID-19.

CDR3 bases: TGCAGTGCTAGTAAGTGGGACAGGGCTCCCAATCAGCCCCAGCATTTT. This translates into CSASKWDRAPNQPQHF. The V call is TRBV20-1, the J call TRBJ1-5; 9 bases are shared with TRBD1. The junction had 9 bases not matched to a gene; V was cut back by 3 bases and J by 3 bases. Germline values: CDR1 DFQATT, CDR2 SNEGSKA (reference sequence). The CDR3 contains 16 residues.

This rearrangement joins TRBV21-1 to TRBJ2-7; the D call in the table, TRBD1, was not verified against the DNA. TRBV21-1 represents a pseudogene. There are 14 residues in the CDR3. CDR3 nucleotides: TGTGCCAGCAGCAAAGGGACAGGTGCTGGCGAGCAGTACTTC. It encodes CASSKGTGAGEQYF.

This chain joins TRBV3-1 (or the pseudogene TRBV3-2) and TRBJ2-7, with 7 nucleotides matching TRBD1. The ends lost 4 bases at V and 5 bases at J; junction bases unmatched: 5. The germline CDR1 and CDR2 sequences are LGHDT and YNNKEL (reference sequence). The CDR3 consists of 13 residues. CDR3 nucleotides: TGTGCCAGCAGCCCCCGGGACAGTAACGAGCAGTACTTC. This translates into CASSPRDSNEQYF.

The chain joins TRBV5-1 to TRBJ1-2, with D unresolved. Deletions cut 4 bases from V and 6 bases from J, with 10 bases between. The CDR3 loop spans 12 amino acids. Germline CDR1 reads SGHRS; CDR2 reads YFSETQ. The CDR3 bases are TGCGCCAGCAGCGAGACTCAAAATGGCTACACCTTC. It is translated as CASSETQNGYTF.

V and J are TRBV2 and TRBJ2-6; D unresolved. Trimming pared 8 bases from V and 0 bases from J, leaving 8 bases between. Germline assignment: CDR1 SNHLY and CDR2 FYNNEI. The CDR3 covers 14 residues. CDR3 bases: TGTGCCAGCGGGCGTCTCTCTGGGGCCAACGTCCTGACTTTC. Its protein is CASGRLSGANVLTF.

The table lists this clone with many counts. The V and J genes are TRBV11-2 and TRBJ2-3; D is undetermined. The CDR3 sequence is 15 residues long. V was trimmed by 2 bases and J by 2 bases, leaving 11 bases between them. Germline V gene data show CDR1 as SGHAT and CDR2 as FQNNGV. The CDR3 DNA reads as TGTGCCAGCAGCTTACTCCCAGACTTCACAGATACGCAGTATTTT. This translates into CASSLLPDFTDTQYF.

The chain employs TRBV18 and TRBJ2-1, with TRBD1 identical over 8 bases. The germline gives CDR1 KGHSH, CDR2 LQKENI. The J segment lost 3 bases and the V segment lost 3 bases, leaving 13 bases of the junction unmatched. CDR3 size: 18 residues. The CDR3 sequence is CASSPRQGPFSIYNEQFF. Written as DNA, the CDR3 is TGTGCCAGCTCACCGCGACAGGGGCCTTTCTCCATCTACAATGAGCAGTTCTTC.

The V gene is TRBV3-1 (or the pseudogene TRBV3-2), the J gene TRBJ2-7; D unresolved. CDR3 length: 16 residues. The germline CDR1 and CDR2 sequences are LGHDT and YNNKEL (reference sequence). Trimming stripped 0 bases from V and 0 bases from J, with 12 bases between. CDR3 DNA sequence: TGTGCCAGCAGCCAAGACTGGTGTACTTGCTCCTACGAGCAGTACTTC. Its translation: CASSQDWCTCSYEQYF.

CDR3 nucleotides: TGTGCCAGCAGTGAACCGGGACAGGAGCAAGAGACCCAGTACTTC. Translated: CASSEPGQEQETQYF. The chain carries TRBV25-1 and TRBJ2-5, with 8 bases matching TRBD1. CDR3 length equals 15 residues. V lost 2 bases, J lost 2 bases, and 4 bases stayed unmatched. Germline V CDR1 and CDR2: MGHDK, SYGVNS.

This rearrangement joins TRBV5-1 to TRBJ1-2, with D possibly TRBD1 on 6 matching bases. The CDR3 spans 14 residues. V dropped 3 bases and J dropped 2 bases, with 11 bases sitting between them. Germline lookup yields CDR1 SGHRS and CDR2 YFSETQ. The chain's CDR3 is CASSSSGQNYGYTF. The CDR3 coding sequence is TGCGCCAGCAGCTCCTCGGGACAAAACTATGGCTACACCTTC.

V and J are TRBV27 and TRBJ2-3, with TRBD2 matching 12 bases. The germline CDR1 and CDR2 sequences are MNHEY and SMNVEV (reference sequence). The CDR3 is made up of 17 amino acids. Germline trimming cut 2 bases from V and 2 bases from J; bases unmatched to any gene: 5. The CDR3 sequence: CASSLLRTSGDTDTQYF. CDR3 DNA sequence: TGTGCCAGCAGTTTACTGAGGACTAGCGGGGACACAGATACGCAGTATTTT.

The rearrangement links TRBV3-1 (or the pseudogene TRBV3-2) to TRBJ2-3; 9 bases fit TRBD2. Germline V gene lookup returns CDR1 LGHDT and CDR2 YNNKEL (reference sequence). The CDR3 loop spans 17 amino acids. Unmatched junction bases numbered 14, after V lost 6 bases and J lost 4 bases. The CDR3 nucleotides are TGTGCCAGCAGTCACTACCGGCGGGGGGGCCGGGCAGATACGCAGTATTTT. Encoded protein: CASSHYRRGGRADTQYF.

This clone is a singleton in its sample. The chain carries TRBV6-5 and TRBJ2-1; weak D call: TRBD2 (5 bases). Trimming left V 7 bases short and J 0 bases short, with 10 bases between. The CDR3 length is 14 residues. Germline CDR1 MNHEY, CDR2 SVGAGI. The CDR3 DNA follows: TGTGCCAGCATCGGGGTTAGCTCCTACAATGAGCAGTTCTTC. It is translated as CASIGVSSYNEQFF.

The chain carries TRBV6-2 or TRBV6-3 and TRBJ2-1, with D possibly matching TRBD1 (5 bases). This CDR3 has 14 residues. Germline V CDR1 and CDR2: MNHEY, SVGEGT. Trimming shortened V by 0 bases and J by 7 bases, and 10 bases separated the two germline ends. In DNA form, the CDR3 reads TGTGCCAGCAGTTACTCGACCAGGACAAATGAGCAGTTCTTC. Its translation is CASSYSTRTNEQFF.

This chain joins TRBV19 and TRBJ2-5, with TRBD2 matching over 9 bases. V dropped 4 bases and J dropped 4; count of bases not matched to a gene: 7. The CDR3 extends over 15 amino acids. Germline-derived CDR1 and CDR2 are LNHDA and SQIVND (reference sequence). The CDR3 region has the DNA TGTGCCAGTAGTACTGTCGGCGGGGGGGGAGAGACCCAGTACTTC. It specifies CASSTVGGGGETQYF.

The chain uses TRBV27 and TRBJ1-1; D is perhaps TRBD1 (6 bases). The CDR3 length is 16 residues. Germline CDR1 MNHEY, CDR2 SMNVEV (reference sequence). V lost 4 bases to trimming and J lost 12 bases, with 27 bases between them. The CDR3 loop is CASSSETPRGSGTSFF. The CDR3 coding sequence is TGTGCCAGCAGTTCGGAAACCCCTAGGGGGTCGGGTACGTCTTTCTTT.

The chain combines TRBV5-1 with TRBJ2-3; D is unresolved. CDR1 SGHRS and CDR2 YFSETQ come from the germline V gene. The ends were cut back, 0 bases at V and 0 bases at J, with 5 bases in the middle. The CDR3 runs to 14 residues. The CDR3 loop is CASSLEESTDTQYF. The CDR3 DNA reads TGCGCCAGCAGCTTGGAGGAGAGCACAGATACGCAGTATTTT.

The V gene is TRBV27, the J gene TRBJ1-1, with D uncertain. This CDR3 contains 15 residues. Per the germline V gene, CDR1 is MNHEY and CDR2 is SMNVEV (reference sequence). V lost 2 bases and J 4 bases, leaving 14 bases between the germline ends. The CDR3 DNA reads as TGTGCCAGCAGTTTACGCCCCCCTAGAACCACTGAAGCTTTCTTT. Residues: CASSLRPPRTTEAFF.

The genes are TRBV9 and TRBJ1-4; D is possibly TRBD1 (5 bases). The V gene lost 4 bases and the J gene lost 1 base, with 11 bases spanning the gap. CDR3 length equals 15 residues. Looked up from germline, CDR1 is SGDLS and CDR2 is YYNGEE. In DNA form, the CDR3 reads TGTGCCAGCAGCAGATCGGGGGGAACTAATGAAAAACTGTTTTTT. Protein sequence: CASSRSGGTNEKLFF.

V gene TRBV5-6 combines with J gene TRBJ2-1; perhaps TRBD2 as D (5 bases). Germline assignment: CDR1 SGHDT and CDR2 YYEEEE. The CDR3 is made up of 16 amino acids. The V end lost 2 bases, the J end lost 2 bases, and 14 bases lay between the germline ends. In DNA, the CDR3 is TGTGCCAGCAGCTTTATAACGGGGAGCACCTACAATGAGCAGTTCTTC. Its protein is CASSFITGSTYNEQFF.

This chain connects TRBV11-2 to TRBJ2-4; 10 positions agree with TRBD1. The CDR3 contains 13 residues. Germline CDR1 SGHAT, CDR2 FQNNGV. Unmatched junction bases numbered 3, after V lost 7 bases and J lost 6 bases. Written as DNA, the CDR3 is TGTGCCAGCACCCGGACAGGGGGAAACATTCAGTACTTC. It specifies CASTRTGGNIQYF.